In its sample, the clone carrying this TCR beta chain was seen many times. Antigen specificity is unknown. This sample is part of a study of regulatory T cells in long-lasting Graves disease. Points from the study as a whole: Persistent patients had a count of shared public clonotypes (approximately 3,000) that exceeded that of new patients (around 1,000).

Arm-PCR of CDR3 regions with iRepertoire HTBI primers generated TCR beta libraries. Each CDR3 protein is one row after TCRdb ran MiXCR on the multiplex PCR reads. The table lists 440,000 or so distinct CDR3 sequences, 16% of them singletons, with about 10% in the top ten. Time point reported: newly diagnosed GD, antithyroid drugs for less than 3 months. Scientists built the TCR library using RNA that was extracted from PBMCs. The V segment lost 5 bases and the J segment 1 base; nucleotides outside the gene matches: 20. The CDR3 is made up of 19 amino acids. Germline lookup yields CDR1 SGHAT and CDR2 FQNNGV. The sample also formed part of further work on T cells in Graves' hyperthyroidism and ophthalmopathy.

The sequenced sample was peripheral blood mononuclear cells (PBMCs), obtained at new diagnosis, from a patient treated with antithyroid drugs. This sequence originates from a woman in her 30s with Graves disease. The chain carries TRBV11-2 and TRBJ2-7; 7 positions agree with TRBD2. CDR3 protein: CASSPLNRFKREGSYEQYF. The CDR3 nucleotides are TGTGCCAGCAGCCCGCTCAACCGTTTTAAGAGGGAGGGATCCTACGAGCAGTACTTC.